Included here is one TCR beta chain sequence, with context. CDR1 is LGHDT, CDR2 YNNKEL, per germline (reference sequence). V dropped 3 bases and J dropped 10 bases, with 19 bases sitting between them. The CDR3 runs to 14 residues. Unique molecular identifiers were built into the TCRbeta library. Each CDR3 protein is one row after TCRdb ran MiXCR on the PCR reads. This table holds about 610,000 distinct CDR3 sequences, under 12% found once. The sample is drawn from a study of T-cell reconstitution after alpha-beta-depleted transplantation in children. This rearrangement joins TRBV3-1 to TRBJ2-7; the D gene could be TRBD1 or TRBD2 (5 bases each). This sample comprised PBMCs from the stem cell graft donor, obtained from the stem cell graft. The source is a human donor who donated a stem cell graft to a child with acute myeloid leukemia. The CDR3 DNA reads TGTGCCAGCAGCCAGTCGAGAGGGGCTCTCCGACAGTACTTC. This translates into CASSQSRGALRQYF.